Given below is one TCR beta chain in context. The germline V gene encodes CDR1 SEHNR and CDR2 FQNEAQ (reference sequence). The CDR3 consists of 16 residues. V lost 6 bases, J lost 4 bases, and 19 bases lay in between. The sample comes from a study of blood T cell repertoires in COVID-19. Study summary: Collection of acute and convalescent COVID-19 samples took place in the United States, Italy and Spain.

Some clones are missing from TCRdb's copy, which holds only in-frame ones; the method was immunoSEQ multiplex PCR. The repertoire holds approximately 72,000 clones, with more than 75% as singletons. The source of this sequence is a woman aged 55-75 years with acute or convalescent COVID-19. The material sequenced was peripheral blood. The chain carries TRBV7-9 and TRBJ1-3; D is possibly TRBD1 (6 bases). The CDR3 region is CASSLTGGWSGNTIYF. CDR3 in DNA: TGTGCCAGCAGTCTGACAGGAGGTTGGTCCGGAAACACCATATATTTT.